These 30 T cell receptor beta chains were sequenced from one sample in a study of CD8+ T cells in alopecia areata. Sequencing relied on a cDNA template that was reverse transcribed from extracted RNA. TCRdb's table, derived via immunoSEQ multiplex PCR, lists solely in-frame clones and lacks some. The repertoire holds approximately 200,000 clones, with roughly 44% as singletons. The treatment: oral pan-JAK inhibitor, 5-10 mg twice daily. Material: CD4+ T cells sorted from blood, obtained at approximately week 36, from a patient treated with tofacitinib. The receptors here all came from a human donor with alopecia areata.

This chain links TRBV29-1 with TRBJ2-3; TRBD2 matches 7 bases. Germline trimming cut 6 bases from V and 6 bases from J; bases unmatched to any gene: 15. This CDR3 is built from 15 residues. In germline, CDR1 is SQVTM, CDR2 ANQGSEA. CDR3 protein: CSVVGGLAAQDTQYF. In nucleotides, the CDR3 is TGCAGCGTCGTAGGTGGGCTAGCGGCGCAGGATACGCAGTATTTT.

V gene TRBV30 combines with J gene TRBJ1-2, with D possibly TRBD1 on 5 matching bases. This CDR3 comprises 12 residues. Germline V gives CDR1 GTSNPN, CDR2 SVGIG (reference sequence). The V end lost 2 bases, the J end lost 8 bases, and 12 bases lay between the germline ends. CDR3 DNA sequence: TGTGCCTGGAGTCCGGGACTAGGAGGCTACACCTTC. Protein: CAWSPGLGGYTF.

This chain connects TRBV29-1 to TRBJ1-1; the D is unclear. V was pared by 5 bases and J by 7 bases, with 17 bases between. The CDR3 is made up of 13 amino acids. The germline V gene encodes CDR1 SQVTM and CDR2 ANQGSEA. CDR3 sequence reads: CSVLNRAPHEAFF. CDR3 bases: TGCAGCGTTTTGAACCGGGCCCCGCATGAAGCTTTCTTT.

The V and J genes are TRBV27 and TRBJ2-7; 10 bases are shared with TRBD2. Germline CDR1 and CDR2: MNHEY and SMNVEV (reference sequence). The CDR3 extends over 13 amino acids. The V and J ends lost 4 bases and 6 bases, in that order; junction bases with no gene match: 3. CDR3 residues: CASSSRTSGEQYF. The CDR3 bases are TGTGCCAGCAGTTCCCGGACTAGCGGCGAGCAGTACTTC.

The genes are TRBV27 and TRBJ2-1; TRBD2 matches 9 bases. Germline V CDR1 and CDR2: MNHEY, SMNVEV (reference sequence). The CDR3 runs to 17 residues. Trimming cost V 4 bases and J 7 bases; bases outside gene matches: 14. The CDR3 protein is CASSSEAGGGAGNEQFF. The CDR3 nucleotides read TGTGCCAGCAGTTCGGAGGCGGGAGGGGGTGCGGGAAATGAGCAGTTCTTC.

The V gene is TRBV5-6, the J gene TRBJ2-5; D is unclear. The germline CDR1 and CDR2 sequences are SGHDT and YYEEEE. Trimming cost V 1 base and J 4 bases, with 8 bases left between them. The CDR3 length is 13 residues. This chain's CDR3 is CASSLRTVETQYF. CDR3 DNA sequence: TGTGCCAGCAGCTTGAGAACAGTAGAGACCCAGTACTTC.

This chain connects TRBV7-2 to TRBJ1-1, with D possibly being TRBD1 (5 bases). Germline CDR1 and CDR2: SGHTA and FQGNSA. V lost 3 bases and J 4 bases, leaving 15 bases between the germline ends. This CDR3 has 15 residues. As DNA, the CDR3 is TGTGCCAGCAGCTTTACAGGTCAAGGCGGCACTGAAGCTTTCTTT. It yields the protein CASSFTGQGGTEAFF.

The chain links TRBV7-2 to TRBJ1-4; D not certain. CDR3 length equals 14 residues. Trimming removed 3 bases from V and 0 bases from J, with 5 bases in between. Germline CDR1 SGHTA, CDR2 FQGNSA. As DNA, the CDR3 is TGTGCCAGCAGCTTTCAGTCAACTAATGAAAAACTGTTTTTT. Its translation: CASSFQSTNEKLFF. Full variable domain (rest looked up from reference TRBV7-2 and TRBJ1-4): GAGVSQSPSNKVTEKGKDVELRCDPISGHTALYWYRQSLGQGLEFLIYFQGNSAPDKSGLPSDRFSAERTGGSVSTLTIQRTQQEDSAVYLCASSFQSTNEKLFFGSGTQLSVL.

J is TRBJ1-2 and V is TRBV5-1; D is unclear. The germline V gene has CDR1 SGHRS and CDR2 YFSETQ. CDR3 length: 14 residues. V lost 0 bases and J lost 3, with 9 bases in between. The CDR3 coding sequence is TGCGCCAGCAGCTTGGCTGGGGATTACTATGGCTACACCTTC. Encoded protein: CASSLAGDYYGYTF.

V usage is TRBV9 and J usage is TRBJ2-7, with 11 bases lining up with TRBD2. V shed 3 bases, J shed 6 bases, and the junction held 8 bases outside the gene matches. Germline CDR1 is SGDLS and CDR2 is YYNGEE. This CDR3 contains 15 residues. The CDR3 region has the DNA TGTGCCAGCAGCGGAGTAGCGGGAGGGCCCCGCGAGCAGTACTTC. Its protein product is CASSGVAGGPREQYF.

The chain has TRBV30 and TRBJ2-1; possible D gene TRBD1, 5 bases. Trimming shortened V by 7 bases and J by 1 base, and 11 bases separated the two germline ends. Germline assignment: CDR1 GTSNPN and CDR2 SVGIG (reference sequence). The CDR3 spans 13 residues. The CDR3 here is CAFRQSSYNEQFF. The CDR3 bases are TGTGCCTTCCGACAGTCGTCCTACAATGAGCAGTTCTTC.

This clone was seen a handful of times. This chain joins TRBV12-5 and TRBJ1-1; D call uncertain. Trimming shortened V by 4 bases and J by 1 base, and 7 bases separated the two germline ends. The germline gives CDR1 LGHNT, CDR2 FRNRAP. This CDR3 comprises 13 residues. Here the CDR3 reads CASGYNKNTEAFF. In DNA, the CDR3 is TGTGCTAGTGGTTACAACAAGAACACTGAAGCTTTCTTT.

The table lists this clone with a few counts. The rearrangement uses TRBV19 and TRBJ2-7; 11 bases line up with TRBD2. The CDR3 has 16 amino acids. Trimming at V came to 4 bases and at J to 1 base, leaving 6 bases not matched to a gene. Germline V lookup: CDR1 LNHDA, CDR2 SQIVND (reference sequence). The CDR3 loop is CASSKTSGSLSYEQYF. CDR3 nucleotide sequence: TGTGCCAGTAGTAAAACTAGCGGGAGCTTATCCTACGAGCAGTACTTC.

This clone was seen a few times. This chain uses TRBV29-1 with TRBJ2-6; D possibly corresponds to TRBD1 (5 bases). Germline CDR1 is SQVTM and CDR2 is ANQGSEA. This CDR3 is 14 amino acids long. V gave up 6 bases and J gave up 1 base, with 10 bases separating them. The CDR3, as DNA: TGCAGCGTCATGTCAGGGTCTGGGGCCAACGTCCTGACTTTC. It is translated as CSVMSGSGANVLTF.

The V call is TRBV27, the J call TRBJ1-2; D remains unclear. The V and J ends lost 0 bases and 4 bases respectively, with 6 bases between them. The CDR3 loop spans 13 amino acids. CDR1 is MNHEY and CDR2 is SMNVEV in the germline V gene (reference sequence). The CDR3 DNA reads as TGTGCCAGCAGTTTATCCCCAGGCTATGGCTACACCTTC. Translation: CASSLSPGYGYTF.

The chain employs TRBV6-6 and TRBJ2-7; D not certain. Trimming removed 10 bases from V and 3 bases from J, with 10 bases in between. This CDR3 has 11 amino acids. Per germline, CDR1 MNHNY and CDR2 SVGAGI (reference sequence). The CDR3 loop reads CATELNYEQYF. The CDR3 coding sequence is TGTGCCACCGAACTAAACTACGAGCAGTACTTC.

V usage is TRBV29-1 and J usage is TRBJ2-5; TRBD2 matches at 10 bases. The V gene end was trimmed by 1 base and the J gene end by 5 bases; junction bases not matched to a gene: 7. The germline V gene encodes CDR1 SQVTM and CDR2 ANQGSEA. CDR3 length: 15 residues. The CDR3 DNA reads TGCAGCGTTGAAGGGCTAGCGGGAGCTATGGAGACCCAGTACTTC. It codes for CSVEGLAGAMETQYF.

The V gene is TRBV20-1, the J gene TRBJ2-7; no clear D. The CDR3 has 11 residues. Germline V gene sequence: CDR1 DFQATT, CDR2 SNEGSKA (reference sequence). Deletions cut 7 bases from V and 5 bases from J, with 12 bases between. The CDR3 DNA reads TGCAGTGTGGGCCGGTTCGACGAGCAGTACTTC. Translated, it gives CSVGRFDEQYF.

This clone was observed a handful of times. V is TRBV29-1 and J is TRBJ2-7; TRBD2 matches at 12 bases. Germline V gives CDR1 SQVTM, CDR2 ANQGSEA. Trimming at V came to 5 bases and at J to 0 bases, leaving 8 bases not matched to a gene. The CDR3 sequence is 16 residues long. CDR3 in amino acids: CSVRTSGTDPSYEQYF. Written as DNA, the CDR3 is TGCAGCGTTCGGACTAGCGGGACGGATCCCTCCTACGAGCAGTACTTC.

This clone has just a few counts. The gene calls are TRBV25-1 and TRBJ2-3; the match to TRBD2 covers 10 bases. The CDR3 has 17 amino acids. J gave up 5 bases and V 2 bases, and 10 bases lay outside the gene matches. CDR1 and CDR2 from the germline V gene are MGHDK and SYGVNS. CDR3 amino acids: CASSEAGAGGPVDTQYF. The DNA of the CDR3 is TGTGCCAGCAGTGAAGCAGGAGCGGGAGGGCCCGTAGATACGCAGTATTTT.

This clone was observed a few times. The rearrangement uses TRBV30 and TRBJ2-1, with D hard to call. This CDR3 spans 15 amino acids. Between the trimmed V and J ends, which lost 0 bases and 0 bases, there was a span of 9 bases. Germline V gives CDR1 GTSNPN, CDR2 SVGIG (reference sequence). The CDR3 sequence is CAWSVRHSSYNEQFF. The CDR3 DNA reads as TGTGCCTGGAGTGTAAGGCATAGCTCCTACAATGAGCAGTTCTTC.

This chain connects TRBV30 to TRBJ1-2; tentative D call: TRBD1 (5 bases). The length of the CDR3 is 15 residues. V dropped 1 base and J dropped 7 bases, with 19 bases sitting between them. Germline V CDR1 and CDR2: GTSNPN, SVGIG (reference sequence). CDR3 in DNA: TGTGCCTGGAGTGCCACCGGCGGCAGGGTGGTTGGCTACACCTTC. This gives the protein CAWSATGGRVVGYTF.

This chain links TRBV7-9 with TRBJ2-5; 10 nucleotides agree with TRBD2. Per the germline V gene, CDR1 is SEHNR and CDR2 is FQNEAQ (reference sequence). The CDR3 loop spans 16 amino acids. V shed 5 bases, J shed 1 base, and the junction held 7 bases outside the gene matches. The CDR3 sequence: CASSMTSGLLQETQYF. The DNA of the CDR3 is TGTGCCAGCAGCATGACTAGCGGGCTTCTCCAAGAGACCCAGTACTTC.

The chain couples TRBV9 to TRBJ1-2, with D possibly TRBD1 on 5 matching bases. The length of the CDR3 is 13 residues. CDR1 SGDLS and CDR2 YYNGEE come from the germline V gene. Trimming stripped 0 bases from V and 8 bases from J, with 11 bases between. CDR3 residues: CASSVDPRDGYTF. CDR3 in DNA: TGTGCCAGCAGCGTAGACCCCCGGGACGGCTACACCTTC.

The chain couples TRBV9 to TRBJ1-3; 10 bases fit TRBD1. The CDR3 sequence is 17 residues long. V lost 0 bases and J lost 4; bases outside the gene matches: 7. Germline loops: CDR1 SGDLS, CDR2 YYNGEE. This CDR3 is CASSVDPGQGVGNTIYF. The DNA of the CDR3 is TGTGCCAGCAGCGTAGACCCAGGACAGGGGGTCGGAAACACCATATATTTT.

This clone was picked up one time. The chain is built from TRBV4-3 and TRBJ1-1, with 9 bases that match TRBD1. Germline assignment: CDR1 LGHNA and CDR2 YSLEER. The J segment lost 0 bases and the V segment lost 3 bases, leaving 14 bases of the junction unmatched. CDR3 length equals 19 residues. The CDR3: CASSHRVPGQGRVNTEAFF. As DNA, the CDR3 is TGCGCCAGCAGCCACAGAGTCCCGGGACAGGGTCGGGTGAACACTGAAGCTTTCTTT.

The chain recombines TRBV29-1 with TRBJ2-7, with 9 positions matching TRBD1. Germline assignment: CDR1 SQVTM and CDR2 ANQGSEA. This CDR3 contains 13 residues. Unmatched junction bases numbered 7, after V lost 4 bases and J lost 6 bases. The CDR3 protein is CSVVGTGRVEQYF. For the CDR3, the DNA is TGCAGCGTTGTCGGGACAGGGCGAGTCGAGCAGTACTTC.

This clone was recorded a few times. V usage is TRBV4-3 and J usage is TRBJ2-5; 9 bases agree with TRBD1. Per germline, CDR1 LGHNA and CDR2 YSLEER. V lost 3 bases to trimming and J lost 5 bases; unmatched junction nucleotides: 10. The CDR3 sequence is 16 residues long. This CDR3 is CASSHGTGTWMETQYF. In nucleotides, the CDR3 is TGCGCCAGCAGCCATGGGACAGGGACATGGATGGAGACCCAGTACTTC.

This sequence joins TRBV20-1 and TRBJ2-1, with a tentative D call TRBD2 (6 bases). V lost 7 bases and J 7 bases, leaving 11 bases between the germline ends. This CDR3 has 11 amino acids. Germline V gene lookup returns CDR1 DFQATT and CDR2 SNEGSKA (reference sequence). The CDR3 loop reads CSGRGRNEQFF. In DNA form, the CDR3 reads TGCAGTGGGCGGGGCCGGAATGAGCAGTTCTTC.

The chain joins TRBV18 to TRBJ2-7; tentatively, D is TRBD2 (5 bases). This CDR3 has 11 amino acids. The germline V and J ends were trimmed by 2 bases and 6 bases, with 5 bases remaining between them. Germline values: CDR1 KGHSH, CDR2 LQKENI. The DNA for the CDR3 is TGTGCCAGCTCACCAGGAGGCGAGCAGTACTTC. Protein: CASSPGGEQYF.